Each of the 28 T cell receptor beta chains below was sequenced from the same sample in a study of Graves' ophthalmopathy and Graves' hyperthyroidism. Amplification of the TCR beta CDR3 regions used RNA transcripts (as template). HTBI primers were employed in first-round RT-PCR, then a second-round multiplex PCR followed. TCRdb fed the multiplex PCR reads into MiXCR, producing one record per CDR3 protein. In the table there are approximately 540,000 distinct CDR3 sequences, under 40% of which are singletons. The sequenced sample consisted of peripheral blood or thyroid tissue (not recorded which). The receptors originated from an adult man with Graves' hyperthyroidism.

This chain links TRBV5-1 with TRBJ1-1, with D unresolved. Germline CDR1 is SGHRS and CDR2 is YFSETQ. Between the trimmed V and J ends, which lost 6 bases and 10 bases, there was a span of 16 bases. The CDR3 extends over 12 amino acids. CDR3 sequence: CASMASGRRAFF. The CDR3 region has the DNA TGCGCCAGCATGGCTAGCGGGAGGAGAGCTTTCTTT. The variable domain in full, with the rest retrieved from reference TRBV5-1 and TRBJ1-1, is KAGVTQTPRYLIKTRGQQVTLSCSPISGHRSVSWYQQTPGQGLQFLFEYFSETQRNKGNFPGRFSGRQFSNSRSEMNVSTLELGDSALYLCASMASGRRAFFGQGTRLTVV.

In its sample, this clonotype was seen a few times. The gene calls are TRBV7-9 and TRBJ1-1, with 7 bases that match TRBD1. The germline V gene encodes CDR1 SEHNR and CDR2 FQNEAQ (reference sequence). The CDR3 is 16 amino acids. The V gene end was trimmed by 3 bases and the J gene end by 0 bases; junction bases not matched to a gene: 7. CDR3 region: CASSFRDSYMNTEAFF. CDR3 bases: TGTGCCAGCAGCTTCCGGGACAGTTACATGAACACTGAAGCTTTCTTT. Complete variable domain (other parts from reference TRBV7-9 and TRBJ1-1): DTGVSQNPRHKITKRGQNVTFRCDPISEHNRLYWYRQTLGQGPEFLTYFQNEAQLEKSRLLSDRFSAERPKGSFSTLEIQRTEQGDSAMYLCASSFRDSYMNTEAFFGQGTRLTVV.

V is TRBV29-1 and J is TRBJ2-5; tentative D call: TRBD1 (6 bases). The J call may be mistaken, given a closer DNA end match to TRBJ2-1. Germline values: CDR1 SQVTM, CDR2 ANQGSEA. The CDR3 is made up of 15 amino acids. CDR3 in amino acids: CSVDPGHFSYNEQFF. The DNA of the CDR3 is TGCAGCGTTGACCCGGGACATTTCTCCTACAATGAGCAGTTCTTC.

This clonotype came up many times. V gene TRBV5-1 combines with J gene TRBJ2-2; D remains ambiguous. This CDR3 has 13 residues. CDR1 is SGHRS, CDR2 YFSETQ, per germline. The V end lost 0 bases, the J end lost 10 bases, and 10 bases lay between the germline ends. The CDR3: CASSLAGQVELFF. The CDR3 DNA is TGCGCCAGCAGCTTGGCCGGGCAGGTGGAGCTGTTTTTT.

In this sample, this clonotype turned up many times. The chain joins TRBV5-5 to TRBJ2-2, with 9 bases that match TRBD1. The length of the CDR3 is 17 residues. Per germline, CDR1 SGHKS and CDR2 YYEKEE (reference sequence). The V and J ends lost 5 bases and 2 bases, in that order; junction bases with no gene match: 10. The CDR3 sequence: CASSSGAGQGNTGELFF. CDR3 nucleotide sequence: TGTGCCAGCAGTTCTGGGGCGGGACAGGGCAACACCGGGGAGCTGTTTTTT.

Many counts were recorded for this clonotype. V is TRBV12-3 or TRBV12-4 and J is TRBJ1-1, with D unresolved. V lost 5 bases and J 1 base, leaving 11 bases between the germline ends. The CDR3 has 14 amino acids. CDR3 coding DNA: TGTGCCAGCAGTCTCACCGTATCGAACACTGAAGCTTTCTTT. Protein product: CASSLTVSNTEAFF.

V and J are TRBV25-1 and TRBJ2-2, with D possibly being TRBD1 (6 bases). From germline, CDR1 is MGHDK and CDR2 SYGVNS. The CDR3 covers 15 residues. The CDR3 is CARVSTDRSTGELFF. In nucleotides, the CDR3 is TGTGCTAGAGTATCAACGGACAGATCCACCGGGGAGCTGTTTTTT.

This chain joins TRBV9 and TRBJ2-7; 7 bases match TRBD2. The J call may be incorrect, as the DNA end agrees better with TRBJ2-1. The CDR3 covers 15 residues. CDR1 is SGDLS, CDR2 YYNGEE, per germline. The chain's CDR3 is CASSPGGGGVAEQFF. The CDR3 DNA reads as TGTGCCAGCAGCCCGGGGGGTGGCGGGGTGGCTGAGCAGTTCTTC.

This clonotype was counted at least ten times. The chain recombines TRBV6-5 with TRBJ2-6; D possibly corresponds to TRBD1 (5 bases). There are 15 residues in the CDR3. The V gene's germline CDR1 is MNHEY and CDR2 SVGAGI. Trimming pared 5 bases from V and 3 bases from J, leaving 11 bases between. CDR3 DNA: TGTGCCAGCAGTCCAGGGTCTGGTGGGGCCAACGTCCTGACTTTC. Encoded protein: CASSPGSGGANVLTF.

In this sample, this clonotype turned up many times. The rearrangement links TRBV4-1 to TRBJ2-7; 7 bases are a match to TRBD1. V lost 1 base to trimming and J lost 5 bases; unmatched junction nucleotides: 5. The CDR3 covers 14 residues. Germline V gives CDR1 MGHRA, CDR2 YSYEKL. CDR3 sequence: CASSQGTGVDEQYF. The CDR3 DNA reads TGCGCCAGCAGCCAAGGTACAGGGGTAGACGAGCAGTACTTC.

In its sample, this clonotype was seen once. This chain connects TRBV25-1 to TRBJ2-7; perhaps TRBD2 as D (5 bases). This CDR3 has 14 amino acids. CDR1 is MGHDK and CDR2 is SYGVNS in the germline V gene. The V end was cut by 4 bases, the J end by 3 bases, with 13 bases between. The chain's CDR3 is CASSASLRGYEQYF. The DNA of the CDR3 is TGTGCCAGCAGTGCTAGCCTAAGAGGCTACGAGCAGTACTTC.

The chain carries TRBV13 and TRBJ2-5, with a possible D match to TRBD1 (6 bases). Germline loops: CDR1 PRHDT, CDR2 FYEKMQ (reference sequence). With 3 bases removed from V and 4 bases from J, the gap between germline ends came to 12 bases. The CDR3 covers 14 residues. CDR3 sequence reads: CASSLGRGSETQYF. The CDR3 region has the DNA TGTGCCAGCAGCTTGGGCAGGGGTTCAGAGACCCAGTACTTC.

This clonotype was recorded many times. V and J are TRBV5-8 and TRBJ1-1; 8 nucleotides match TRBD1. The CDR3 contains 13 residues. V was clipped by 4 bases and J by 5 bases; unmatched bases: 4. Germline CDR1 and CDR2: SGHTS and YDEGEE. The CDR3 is CASSGQGATEAFF. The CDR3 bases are TGTGCCAGCAGCGGGCAGGGGGCAACTGAAGCTTTCTTT.

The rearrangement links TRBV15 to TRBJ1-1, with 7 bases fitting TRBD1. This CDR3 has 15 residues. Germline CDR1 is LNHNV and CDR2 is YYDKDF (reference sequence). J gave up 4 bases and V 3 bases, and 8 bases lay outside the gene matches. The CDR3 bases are TGTGCCACCAGCAGCCCAAGACAGGGAAGCACTGAAGCTTTCTTT. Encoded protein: CATSSPRQGSTEAFF.

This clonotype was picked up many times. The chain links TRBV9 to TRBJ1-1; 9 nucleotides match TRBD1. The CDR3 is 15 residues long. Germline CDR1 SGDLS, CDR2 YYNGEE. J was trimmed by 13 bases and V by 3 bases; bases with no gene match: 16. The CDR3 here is CASSDAPERDRVVFF. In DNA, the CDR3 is TGTGCCAGCAGCGACGCCCCCGAGCGGGACAGGGTTGTTTTCTTT.

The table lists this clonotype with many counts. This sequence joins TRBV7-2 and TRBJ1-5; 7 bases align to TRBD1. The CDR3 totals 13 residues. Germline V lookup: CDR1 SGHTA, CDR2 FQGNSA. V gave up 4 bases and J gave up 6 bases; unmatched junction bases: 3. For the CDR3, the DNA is TGTGCCAGCAGCTCCACAGGGGCTCAGCCCCAGCATTTT. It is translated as CASSSTGAQPQHF. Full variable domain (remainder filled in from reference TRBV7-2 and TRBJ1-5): GAGVSQSPSNKVTEKGKDVELRCDPISGHTALYWYRQSLGQGLEFLIYFQGNSAPDKSGLPSDRFSAERTGGSVSTLTIQRTQQEDSAVYLCASSSTGAQPQHFGDGTRLSIL.

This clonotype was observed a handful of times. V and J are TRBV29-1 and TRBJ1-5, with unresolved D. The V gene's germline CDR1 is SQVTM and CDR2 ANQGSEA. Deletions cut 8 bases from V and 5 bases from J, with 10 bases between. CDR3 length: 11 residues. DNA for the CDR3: TGCAGCTTGGAGTTCGATCAGCCCCAGCATTTT. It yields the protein CSLEFDQPQHF.

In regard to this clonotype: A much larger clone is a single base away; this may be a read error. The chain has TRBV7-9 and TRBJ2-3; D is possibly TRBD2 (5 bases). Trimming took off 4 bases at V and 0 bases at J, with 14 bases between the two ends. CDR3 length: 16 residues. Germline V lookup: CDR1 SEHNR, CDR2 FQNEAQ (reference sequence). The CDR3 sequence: CASSWGVALSTDTQYF. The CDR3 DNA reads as TGTGCCAGCAGCTGGGGTGTAGCGTTAAGCACAGATACGCAGTATTTT.

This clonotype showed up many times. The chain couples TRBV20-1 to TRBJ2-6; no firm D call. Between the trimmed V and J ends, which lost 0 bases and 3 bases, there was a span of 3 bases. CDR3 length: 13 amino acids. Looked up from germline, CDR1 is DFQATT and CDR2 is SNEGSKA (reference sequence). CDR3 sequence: CSAREIGANVLTF. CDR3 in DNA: TGCAGTGCTAGAGAGATTGGGGCCAACGTCCTGACTTTC.

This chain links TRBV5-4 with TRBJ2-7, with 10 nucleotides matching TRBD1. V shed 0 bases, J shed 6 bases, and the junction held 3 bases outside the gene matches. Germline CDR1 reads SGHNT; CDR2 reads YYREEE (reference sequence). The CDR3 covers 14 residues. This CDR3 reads CASSLGQGAAEQYF. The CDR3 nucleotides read TGTGCCAGCAGCTTGGGACAGGGGGCTGCCGAGCAGTACTTC.

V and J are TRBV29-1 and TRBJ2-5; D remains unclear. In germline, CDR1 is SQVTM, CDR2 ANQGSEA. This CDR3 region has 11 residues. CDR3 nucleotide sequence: TGCAGTTACCGGATCCAAGAGACCCAGTACTTC. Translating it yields CSYRIQETQYF.

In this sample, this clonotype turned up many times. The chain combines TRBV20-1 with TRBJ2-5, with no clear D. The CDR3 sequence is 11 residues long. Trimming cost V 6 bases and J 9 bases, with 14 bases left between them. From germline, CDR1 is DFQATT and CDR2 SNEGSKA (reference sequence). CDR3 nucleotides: TGCAGTGCCCCGACCACTGCTTCCCAGTACTTC. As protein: CSAPTTASQYF.

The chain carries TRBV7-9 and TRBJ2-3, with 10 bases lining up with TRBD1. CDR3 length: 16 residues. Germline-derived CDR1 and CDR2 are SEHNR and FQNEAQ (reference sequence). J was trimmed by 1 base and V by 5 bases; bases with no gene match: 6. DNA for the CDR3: TGTGCCAGCAGCGTGGGACAGGGGATGGGCACAGATACGCAGTATTTT. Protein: CASSVGQGMGTDTQYF.

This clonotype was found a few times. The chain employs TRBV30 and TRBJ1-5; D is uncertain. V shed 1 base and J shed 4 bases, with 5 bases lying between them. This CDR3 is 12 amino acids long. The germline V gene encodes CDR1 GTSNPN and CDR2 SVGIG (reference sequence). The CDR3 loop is CAWSGVNQPQHF. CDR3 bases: TGTGCCTGGAGTGGAGTTAATCAGCCCCAGCATTTT.

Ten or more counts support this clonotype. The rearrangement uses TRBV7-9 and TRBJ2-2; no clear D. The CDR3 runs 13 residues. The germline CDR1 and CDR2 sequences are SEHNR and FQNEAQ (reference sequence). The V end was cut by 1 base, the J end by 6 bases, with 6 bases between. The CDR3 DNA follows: TGTGCCAGCAGCTTAGTTATTTCCGGGGAGCTGTTTTTT. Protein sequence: CASSLVISGELFF.

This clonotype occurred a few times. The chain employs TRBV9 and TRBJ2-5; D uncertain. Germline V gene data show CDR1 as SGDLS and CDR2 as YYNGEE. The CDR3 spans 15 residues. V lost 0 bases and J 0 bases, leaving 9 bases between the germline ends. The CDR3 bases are TGTGCCAGCAGCGTAGCAGGTACTTACCAAGAGACCCAGTACTTC. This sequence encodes CASSVAGTYQETQYF.

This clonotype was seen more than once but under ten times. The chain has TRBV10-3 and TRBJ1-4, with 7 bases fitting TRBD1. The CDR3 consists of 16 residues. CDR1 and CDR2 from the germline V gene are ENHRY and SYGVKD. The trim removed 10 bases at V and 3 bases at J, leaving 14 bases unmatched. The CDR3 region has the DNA TGTGCCAGCCAAGAACTTGACAGGGCATCTAATGAAAAACTGTTTTTT. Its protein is CASQELDRASNEKLFF.

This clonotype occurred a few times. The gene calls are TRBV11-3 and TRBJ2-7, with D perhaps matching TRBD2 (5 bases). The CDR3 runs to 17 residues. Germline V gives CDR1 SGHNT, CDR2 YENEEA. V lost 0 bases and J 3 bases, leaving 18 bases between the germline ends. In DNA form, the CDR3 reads TGTGCCAGCAGCTTAGAGGTGTATTATAGCGAACGCTACGAGCAGTACTTC. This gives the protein CASSLEVYYSERYEQYF.